The sequence of this T cell receptor (beta chain) was determined in a study of CD8 T cells in Susac syndrome. Notes on the study in general: The total CD8+ repertoires yielded 15 to 20 Susac-specific public clones and the CD8+ TEMRA repertoires yielded about 5.

Germline lookup yields CDR1 MNHEY and CDR2 SMNVEV (reference sequence). CDR3 length: 14 amino acids. With 5 bases removed from V and 6 bases from J, the gap between germline ends came to 16 bases. This clonotype was seen once. Its antigen is undetermined. cDNA came from about 0.5 to 1 ug RNA primed by random hexamers. TCRdb re-derived calls from the immunoSEQ multiplex PCR reads in MiXCR, one entry per CDR3 protein. The repertoire holds tens of thousands of distinct CDR3 sequences, roughly 95% seen once, with approximately 0.57% in the top ten. The sequence came from a human donor with Susac syndrome. The specimen was CD8+ T cells from PBMCs. The chain carries TRBV27 and TRBJ1-2; weak D call: TRBD1 (5 bases). CDR3 amino acids: CASSPAEWGNGYTF. The CDR3 DNA is TGTGCCAGCAGTCCTGCCGAGTGGGGGAATGGCTACACCTTC.